The T cell receptor beta chain described here comes from a study of T and B cells in COVID-19 patients. Background on the study: Blood was sampled from COVID-19 patients who were either actively infected or recovered. Active-infection patients were older, median 67 years, than recovered patients, median approximately 35 years. Comorbidities linked to unfavorable COVID-19 outcome were present in about 90% of the 20 active-infection patients.

By share, this clonotype counts as medium-sized. Antigen unknown. Trimming removed 7 bases from V and 7 bases from J; junction bases left unmatched: 18. This CDR3 spans 17 amino acids. Per germline, CDR1 MNHEY and CDR2 SMNVEV (reference sequence). Broader study findings: Few blood samples existed from mildly ill patients during symptoms or early in severe cases.

Blood genomic DNA input for TRB amplification was about 240-550 ng. Multiplex PCR with BIOMED2 TRB-A/B primer pools amplified TRB rearrangements. TCRdb analysed the multiplex PCR reads with MiXCR anew, one entry per CDR3 protein. The repertoire includes around 13,000 distinct CDR3 sequences, about 25% of them detected once, and 3.5% to 4.5% sits in the top ten. The genes are TRBV27 and TRBJ2-1; 8 bases fit TRBD2. The source material was blood. This receptor was obtained from a human donor who had recovered from COVID-19. The DNA of the CDR3 is TGTGCCAGCACGGGCCGGAGCGGGAGATCTCCAGGGAATGAGCAGTTCTTC. This gives the protein CASTGRSGRSPGNEQFF.